This T cell receptor (beta chain) was captured by sequencing in a study of identifying expanded T cells in peripheral blood. About this clone itself: Its antigen remains unidentified.

Overall study findings and caveats: Clone count variance between approximately two-week samples rose with total template count.

Clones were sequenced by immunoSEQ multiplex PCR, and TCRdb holds only the in-frame ones, with some missing. The sample lists more than 45,000 clones; roughly four fifths were seen once. The sequenced sample was blood. This receptor was taken from a person between 18 and 69 years old in good health.

CDR3 region: CASSLVENTEAFF. The CDR3 nucleotides are TGTGCCAGCAGCTTAGTCGAGAACACTGAAGCTTTCTTT. The rearrangement uses TRBV11-3 and TRBJ1-1; no reliable D call. V shed 1 base and J shed 1 base, with 4 bases lying between them. Looked up from germline, CDR1 is SGHNT and CDR2 is YENEEA. The CDR3 contains 13 residues. Full variable domain (outside the CDR3, taken from reference TRBV11-3 and TRBJ1-1): EAGVVQSPRYKIIEKKQPVAFWCNPISGHNTLYWYLQNLGQGPELLIRYENEEAVDDSQLPKDRFSAERLKGVDSTLKIQPAELGDSAVYLCASSLVENTEAFFGQGTRLTVV.